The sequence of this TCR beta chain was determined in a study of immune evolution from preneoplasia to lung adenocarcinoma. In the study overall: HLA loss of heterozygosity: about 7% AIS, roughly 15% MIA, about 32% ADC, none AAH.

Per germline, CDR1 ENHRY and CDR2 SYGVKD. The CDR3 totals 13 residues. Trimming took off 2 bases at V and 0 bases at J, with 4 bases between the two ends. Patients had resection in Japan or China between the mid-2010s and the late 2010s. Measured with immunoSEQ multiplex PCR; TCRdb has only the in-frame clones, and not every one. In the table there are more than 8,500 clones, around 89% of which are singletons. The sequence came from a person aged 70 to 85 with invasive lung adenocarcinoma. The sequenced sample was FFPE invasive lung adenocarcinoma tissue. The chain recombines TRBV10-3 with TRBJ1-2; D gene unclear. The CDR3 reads CAISENSNYGYTF. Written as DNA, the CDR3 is TGTGCCATCAGTGAGAACTCTAACTATGGCTACACCTTC.